The T cell receptor beta chain under discussion was sequenced for a study of cytomegalovirus exposure and HLA in healthy donors. Germline V gives CDR1 SGHDT, CDR2 YYEEEE. The CDR3 has 14 amino acids. V was pared by 4 bases and J by 0 bases, with 9 bases between. About this clone itself: What it binds is not known.

The primer mix had 60 Vbeta and 13 Jbeta primers. Produced via immunoSEQ multiplex PCR; TCRdb's table is partial and in-frame only. Counted here are over 110,000 clones, roughly 80% occurring once; the ten biggest clones make up approximately 3%. Study-wide points: Overall, under 200 TCR beta chains were annotated as cytomegalovirus-associated. Later examination showed HLA-associated TCR beta chains had greater clonal expansion than equally common others.

The clonotype comes from a female donor in good health and CMV-seronegative. V gene TRBV5-6 combines with J gene TRBJ2-3; the D gene is possibly TRBD2 (5 bases). The sample was PBMCs. Here the CDR3 DNA reads TGTGCCAGCAGCGCGGGCCTCAGCACAGATACGCAGTATTTT. Amino acids: CASSAGLSTDTQYF.